Listed below are T cell receptor beta chains from one sample, sequenced in a study of blood T cell repertoires in COVID-19. Some clones are missing from TCRdb's copy, which holds only in-frame ones; the method was immunoSEQ multiplex PCR. The sample shows a few hundred thousand clones, approximately 87% of them seen only once. Sequencing was performed on peripheral blood. All receptors derive from a woman in her forties or fifties with active or convalescent COVID-19. The conserved cysteine and the conserved F or W are not part of the CDR3 here. A D gene is named only where the DNA matches it firmly.

j_call v_call d_call cdr3_aa
TRBJ2-3 TRBV7-2 TRBD1 ASSPRQGLVTDTQY
TRBJ2-1 TRBV3-1/TRBV3-2 TRBD1 ASSPRGYNEQF
TRBJ1-1 TRBV18 . ASSREADTEAF
TRBJ1-2 TRBV6-4 . ASSRGYGYGYT
TRBJ2-1 TRBV7-2 TRBD2 ASSKGLAGVNEQF
TRBJ2-5 TRBV6-1 TRBD2 ASSEAQSGTSGRQETQY
TRBJ2-7 TRBV7-2 . ASSLEFTERYYEQY
TRBJ2-1 TRBV7-8 TRBD1 ASSANRGNEQF
TRBJ2-4 TRBV30 . AWGPPVFLTKNIQY
TRBJ2-7 TRBV21-1 . ASSKKSDWGGTYEQY
TRBJ2-1 TRBV19 TRBD2 ASSNGLAGNEQF
TRBJ1-2 TRBV7-3 TRBD1 ASSLGGQKITYGYT
TRBJ2-1 TRBV29-1 TRBD1 SVELMTGNNEQF
TRBJ1-1 TRBV18 . ASSPPMAMRTEAF
TRBJ2-2 TRBV29-1 TRBD1 SVEGDREDTGELF
TRBJ2-1 TRBV9 TRBD2 ASSRTSGYNEQF
TRBJ1-2 TRBV18 TRBD1 ASSPRTGEGYT
TRBJ1-2 TRBV7-2 TRBD1 ASSLGTGDGYT
TRBJ2-7 TRBV10-1 . ASSEVYYRVDYEQY
TRBJ2-3 TRBV5-1 . ASSFVGDTDTQY
TRBJ1-2 TRBV12-5 . ASVGTWGGYT
TRBJ2-7 TRBV19 TRBD2 ASSAASGPYQAYEQY
TRBJ1-1 TRBV7-3 TRBD1 ASSLRDRDAEAF
TRBJ2-1 TRBV7-2 TRBD2 ASSWGGTSKVNEQF
TRBJ1-5 TRBV7-9 . ASSSGVSGNQPQH
TRBJ2-5 TRBV30 . AWSSEETQY
TRBJ2-1 TRBV7-9 . ASTPIDPGGLIGQF
TRBJ2-1 TRBV3-1/TRBV3-2 TRBD2 ASSQVGGSLRGYNEQF
TRBJ1-1 TRBV7-2 . ASSLDAVAAAAF
TRBJ1-6 TRBV10-3 TRBD1 AIRIRDRDDSPLH
TRBJ1-3 TRBV28 . ASSLIQGVGNTIY
TRBJ2-2 TRBV7-3 . ASSSGLNTGELF
TRBJ2-2 TRBV7-2 TRBD2 ASSLAPGLAGAGGTGELF
TRBJ1-3 TRBV5-5 . ASSQISTGSSGNTIY
TRBJ2-1 TRBV18 TRBD2 ASSPLSRLAVNEQF
TRBJ1-5 TRBV18 TRBD1 ASSWTGGFNQPQH
TRBJ1-1 TRBV5-1 . ASSWSWNTEAF
TRBJ2-3 TRBV3-1/TRBV3-2 . ASSQLTDTQY
TRBJ2-5 TRBV7-2 . ASSLGQGQTQY
TRBJ2-7 TRBV27 . ASSLRGLPYEQY
TRBJ2-7 TRBV19 . ASSIDGTYEQY
TRBJ2-1 TRBV11-3 . ASSQRRHNEQF
TRBJ2-1 TRBV18 TRBD2 ASSLTSGNTMKQF
TRBJ2-7 TRBV19 . ASSPGTHTSYEQY
TRBJ1-4 TRBV5-1 . ASSLDGQGVSEKLF
TRBJ2-6 TRBV11-3 TRBD2 ASSLSGWGTSGLGANVLT
TRBJ2-7 TRBV5-4 TRBD2 ASSLAGASYEQY
TRBJ1-1 TRBV18 TRBD1 ASSPQAGTANTEAF
TRBJ1-4 TRBV6-1 . ASSEWGRGDSTEKLF
TRBJ1-2 TRBV7-8 . ASSLDRSGPVFGYT
TRBJ2-2 TRBV6-2/TRBV6-3 . ASSYSTGGELF
TRBJ1-1 TRBV7-3 TRBD1 ASSSGQGRANTEAF
TRBJ2-4 TRBV11-2 . ASSSGTWGVSKNIQY
TRBJ1-5 TRBV30 . AWSVQGLSNQPQH
TRBJ1-2 TRBV29-1 . SGGHGEGYGYT
TRBJ2-7 TRBV19 TRBD2 ASSMGLDRDEQY
TRBJ1-4 TRBV7-9 TRBD1 ASSLGQSLDNEKLF
TRBJ2-5 TRBV5-1 TRBD2 ASSVTSGGETQY
TRBJ2-7 TRBV7-3 TRBD1 ASSLDRGYEQY
TRBJ2-3 TRBV5-1 . ASSSGGLGTDTQY